This TCR beta chain comes out of a study of control samples from healthy donors and cancer patients. Clones were read by immunoSEQ multiplex PCR, and TCRdb kept only the in-frame ones, dropping some. The sample has 170,000 or so clones, under 95% seen once. The CDR3 has 19 amino acids. The chain carries TRBV21-1 and TRBJ2-5; the D segment call TRBD1 is taken from the table without a DNA check. TRBV21-1 is a pseudogene locus. The material sequenced was blood. This clonotype was sampled from a woman younger than 30 in good health. The CDR3 DNA sequence: TGTGCCAGCAGCAATCCCACCAGCGCGACAGTTCTATTAAAGGAGACCCAGTACTTC. The encoded protein is CASSNPTSATVLLKETQYF.